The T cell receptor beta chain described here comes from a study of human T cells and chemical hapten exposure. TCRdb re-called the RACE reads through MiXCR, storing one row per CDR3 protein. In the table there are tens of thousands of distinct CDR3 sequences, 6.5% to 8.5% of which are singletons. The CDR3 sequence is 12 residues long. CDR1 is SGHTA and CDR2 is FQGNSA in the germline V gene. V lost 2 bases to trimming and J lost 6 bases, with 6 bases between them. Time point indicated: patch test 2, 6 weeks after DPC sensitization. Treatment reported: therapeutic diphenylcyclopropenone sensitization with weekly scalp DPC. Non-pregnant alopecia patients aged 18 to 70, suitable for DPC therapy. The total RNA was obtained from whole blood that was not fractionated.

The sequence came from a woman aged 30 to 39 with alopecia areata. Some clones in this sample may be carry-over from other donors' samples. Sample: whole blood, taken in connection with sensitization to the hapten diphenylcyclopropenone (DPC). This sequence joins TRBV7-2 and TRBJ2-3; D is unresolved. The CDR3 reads CASSLLLDTQYF. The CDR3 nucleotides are TGTGCCAGCAGCTTACTACTGGATACGCAGTATTTT.